Listed below are T cell receptor beta chains from one sample, sequenced in a study of T cell repertoires in cytomegalovirus infection. TCRdb used MiXCR to reprocess the reads, holding one entry per CDR3 protein. Of roughly 720,000 distinct CDR3 sequences listed, roughly 36% are singletons. The sample consisted of PBMCs. All receptors come from a human donor in good health (CMV status not recorded). Some clones in this sample may be carry-over from other donors' samples. The CDR3 runs from the conserved cysteine through the conserved F or W. D genes are given only for firm matches.

TRBD1,TRBV7-2,CASSRRTGAPEAFF
TRBD1,TRBV7-6,CASRIRQGDYSPLHF
.,TRBV3-1,CASSQVENGELFF
TRBD2,TRBV19,CASSGGAFGEQFF
TRBD2,TRBV6-1,CASSYNAGVRTGELFF
.,TRBV5-1,CASSSTPGGFNTGELFF
.,TRBV6-5,CASSYSGVAFF
TRBD2,TRBV27,CASIGRGTSGSIGTGELFF
.,TRBV20-1,CSATGRREHQPQHF
TRBD1,TRBV7-3,CASSSGQGSHNEQFF
.,TRBV12-3/TRBV12-4,CASSERGEGGEQFF
.,TRBV4-2,CASSQDLGVSPLHF
TRBD1,TRBV25-1,CASSEYHPGQEGNTIYF
TRBD2,TRBV7-3,CASSLTGGGGYDEQFF
.,TRBV6-6,CASSPSTGHSGNTIYF
.,TRBV6-1,CASSQGVQGDEKLFF
TRBD2,TRBV7-2,CASSLQGPGLAGVTYEQYF
.,TRBV7-2,CASSLVGRGSYGYTF
TRBD1,TRBV11-2,CASSPPSDRVGYGYTF
.,TRBV28,CASSNTHTYTEAFF
TRBD1,TRBV7-2,CASSVTGGKSYEQYF
.,TRBV7-9,CAYGSGTEAFF
TRBD1,TRBV28,CASIPRRGTGGGEQYF
.,TRBV10-3,CAISESTRVGAFF
TRBD1,TRBV28,CASSFPGTESNQPQPF
.,TRBV6-2/TRBV6-3,CASSYIGGQPQHF
TRBD1,TRBV29-1,CSASHIPTGYGYTF
.,TRBV28,CASRFGRDYEQYF
.,TRBV6-5,CASSYSIMGDEGEKLFF
.,TRBV6-5,CASSYGGGMGGYTF
TRBD2,TRBV5-4,CASSLVGGTNEQFF
.,TRBV5-6,CASSLSRTGNTIYF
TRBD1,TRBV7-8,CASSGTGGLLGEQYF
TRBD1,TRBV25-1,CASTRDSLNTEAFF
.,TRBV24-1,CATSVGVRKADTQYF
.,TRBV7-9,CASSRIEMGSGEAFF
TRBD2,TRBV28,CASRLTSGRRPYNEQFF
TRBD2,TRBV28,CASRGGSRGPYEQYF
TRBD1,TRBV5-8,CASSPTGFGIGEQFF
TRBD1,TRBV7-2,CASSLDRGGEKLFF
.,TRBV7-7,CASSRYPGTNTEAFF
.,TRBV6-4,CASTERGGSTDTQYF
.,TRBV28,CASRSPGRGSTGELFF
.,TRBV29-1,CSATGAATNEKLFF
.,TRBV14,CASSRITPRTEQFF
TRBD1,TRBV15,CATSTDRGRGKLFF
.,TRBV20-1,CSATGAGTPYEQYF
TRBD1,TRBV20-1,CSAVRGGALARSGNTIYF
.,TRBV7-3,CASSFTLPGPTPEQYF
.,TRBV28,CASILHPLGGVWNSPLHF